One TCR beta chain is described in this entry. The sample belongs to a study of T-cell reconstitution after alpha-beta-depleted transplantation in children. Trimming took off 6 bases at V and 6 bases at J, with 14 bases between the two ends. This CDR3 has 14 amino acids. Germline V gene lookup returns CDR1 MNHEY and CDR2 SMNVEV (reference sequence). This sample's TCRbeta library carried unique molecular identifier barcodes. TCRdb independently ran MiXCR on the PCR reads; one entry per CDR3 protein. The table records about 540,000 distinct CDR3 sequences, about 18% of them present only once. The receptor was isolated from a human donor who donated a stem cell graft to a child with acute lymphoblastic leukemia. The rearrangement joins TRBV27 to TRBJ2-2, with TRBD1 as a possible D gene (5 bases). Sequencing used PBMCs from the stem cell graft donor, obtained from the stem cell graft. For the CDR3, the DNA is TGTGCCAGCAGGACAGTAATCACCGCCGGGGAGCTGTTTTTT. This codes for CASRTVITAGELFF.